The 13 T cell receptor beta chains listed next were all sequenced from one sample in a study of blood T cell repertoires in COVID-19. Method: immunoSEQ multiplex PCR; TCRdb's copy keeps in-frame clones and lacks some. The sample shows 250,000 or so clones, over 80% of them seen only once. Sequencing was performed on PBMCs or T cells enriched from blood (not recorded which). The source of these receptors is a woman aged 25 to 39 with acute COVID-19.

This chain connects TRBV19 to TRBJ1-1; D perhaps matches TRBD1 (6 bases). V lost 6 bases to trimming and J lost 3 bases, with 14 bases between them. Germline loops: CDR1 LNHDA, CDR2 SQIVND (reference sequence). The CDR3 is 14 residues long. Here the CDR3 reads CASREGVVDTEAFF. The CDR3 DNA is TGTGCCAGTAGAGAGGGGGTTGTCGACACTGAAGCTTTCTTT.

The chain uses TRBV5-5 and TRBJ1-1; tentatively, D is TRBD1 (5 bases). The V end was cut by 4 bases, the J end by 4 bases, with 14 bases between. Germline V gene lookup returns CDR1 SGHKS and CDR2 YYEKEE (reference sequence). The CDR3 sequence is 14 residues long. The CDR3 DNA is TGTGCCAGCAGCGCGGACGGGCAGGGCACTGAAGCTTTCTTT. Amino acids: CASSADGQGTEAFF.

This clone showed up just once. The rearrangement uses TRBV30 and TRBJ1-4; a weak D match, TRBD1 (6 bases). There are 14 residues in the CDR3. Trimming shortened V by 7 bases and J by 6 bases, and 18 bases separated the two germline ends. Germline V CDR1 and CDR2: GTSNPN, SVGIG (reference sequence). This CDR3 is CALSLPRGDEKLFF. In nucleotides, the CDR3 is TGTGCCTTGTCCCTGCCCAGGGGCGATGAAAAACTGTTTTTT. Full variable domain (missing parts from reference TRBV30 and TRBJ1-4): SQTIHQWPATLVQPVGSPLSLECTVEGTSNPNLYWYRQAAGRGLQLLFYSVGIGQISSEVPQNLSASRPQDRQFILSSKKLLLSDSGFYLCALSLPRGDEKLFFGSGTQLSVL.

This chain links TRBV11-3 with TRBJ2-1; TRBD1 matches 9 bases. V shed 2 bases and J 6 bases; nucleotides not matched to a gene: 5. CDR1 is SGHNT, CDR2 YENEEA, per germline. This CDR3 contains 15 residues. The CDR3 DNA sequence: TGTGCCAGCAGCTTAAGACAGGGGGTCGGCAATGAGCAGTTCTTC. The encoded protein is CASSLRQGVGNEQFF.

The chain is built from TRBV7-2 and TRBJ2-1; tentatively, D is TRBD1 (5 bases). Germline V lookup: CDR1 SGHTA, CDR2 FQGNSA. Trimming pared 4 bases from V and 4 bases from J, leaving 11 bases between. CDR3 size: 14 residues. CDR3 DNA sequence: TGTGCCAGCAGCTCCGGACACCTTTACAATGAGCAGTTCTTC. Translating gives CASSSGHLYNEQFF.

V usage is TRBV6-5 and J usage is TRBJ1-6; a weak D match, TRBD1 (6 bases). CDR1 MNHEY and CDR2 SVGAGI come from the germline V gene. The V end lost 2 bases, the J end lost 7 bases, and 15 bases lay between the germline ends. This CDR3 is 16 amino acids long. CDR3 coding DNA: TGTGCCAGCAGTTACCTTACAGGGTCCAAAAATTCACCCCTCCACTTT. Amino acids: CASSYLTGSKNSPLHF.

V gene TRBV6-5 combines with J gene TRBJ1-5; D ambiguous. Germline V gene lookup returns CDR1 MNHEY and CDR2 SVGAGI. Trimming removed 3 bases from V and 4 bases from J, with 10 bases in between. The CDR3 spans 14 residues. CDR3 amino acids: CASSYVTGNQPQHF. Written as DNA, the CDR3 is TGTGCCAGCAGTTATGTTACGGGGAATCAGCCCCAGCATTTT.

This chain uses TRBV7-2 with TRBJ2-5; D gene unclear. This CDR3 contains 12 residues. Germline V gene sequence: CDR1 SGHTA, CDR2 FQGNSA. The V and J ends lost 5 bases and 5 bases respectively, with 9 bases between them. CDR3 region: CASSPAGETQYF. The CDR3, as DNA: TGTGCCAGCAGCCCCGCCGGGGAGACCCAGTACTTC.

This clone was seen a single time. This sample also contains other DNA sequences that code for the same CDR3. The chain uses TRBV3-1 (or the pseudogene TRBV3-2) and TRBJ1-2, with 9 bases matching TRBD1. The CDR3 spans 14 residues. V trimming: 1 base; J trimming: 4 bases; junction bases outside the gene matches: 1. Germline-derived CDR1 and CDR2 are LGHDT and YNNKEL (reference sequence). In DNA form, the CDR3 reads TGTGCCAGCAGCCAAGGGACAGGGGCCTATGGCTACACCTTC. The encoded protein is CASSQGTGAYGYTF.

This clone was detected once. Within the sample, other DNA sequences also encode this same CDR3. The chain uses TRBV5-1 and TRBJ2-2; D ambiguous. Germline CDR1 SGHRS, CDR2 YFSETQ. The CDR3 totals 15 residues. V gave up 0 bases and J gave up 0 bases, with 6 bases separating them. For the CDR3, the DNA is TGCGCCAGCAGCTTGGACCGAGCGAACACCGGGGAGCTGTTTTTT. Residues: CASSLDRANTGELFF. Combining the CDR3 with reference TRBV5-1 and TRBJ2-2 gives the whole variable domain KAGVTQTPRYLIKTRGQQVTLSCSPISGHRSVSWYQQTPGQGLQFLFEYFSETQRNKGNFPGRFSGRQFSNSRSEMNVSTLELGDSALYLCASSLDRANTGELFFGEGSRLTVL.

This clone was found once. The chain employs TRBV12-5 and TRBJ1-1; 7 bases align to TRBD1. The CDR3 is 15 residues long. Trimming took 0 bases from V and 1 from J; bases not matched to a gene: 2. CDR1 and CDR2 from the germline V gene are LGHNT and FRNRAP. The DNA of the CDR3 is TGTGCTAGTGGTTTGGTGAGACAGGGGAACACTGAAGCTTTCTTT. Translating gives CASGLVRQGNTEAFF.

J is TRBJ2-5 and V is TRBV15; D gene ambiguous. Germline CDR1 and CDR2: LNHNV and YYDKDF (reference sequence). The CDR3 is 15 residues long. Trimming removed 0 bases from V and 7 bases from J, with 15 bases in between. The CDR3 loop reads CATSRDNLPSGTQYF. In DNA form, the CDR3 reads TGTGCCACCAGCAGAGATAACCTGCCCTCAGGGACCCAGTACTTC. Together with reference TRBV15 and TRBJ2-5, the CDR3 gives the full variable domain: DAMVIQNPRYQVTQFGKPVTLSCSQTLNHNVMYWYQQKSSQAPKLLFHYYDKDFNNEADTPDNFQSRRPNTSFCFLDIRSPGLGDTAMYLCATSRDNLPSGTQYFGPGTRLLVL.

The CDR3 here is CASSYSFNENSPLHF. CDR3 in DNA: TGTGCCAGCAGTTACTCGTTCAATGAGAATTCACCCCTCCACTTT. The rearrangement uses TRBV6-2 or TRBV6-3 and TRBJ1-6; D gene uncertain. Germline V gene sequence: CDR1 MNHEY, CDR2 SVGEGT. V gave up 0 bases and J gave up 7 bases, with 10 bases separating them. CDR3 length: 15 residues.